A selection of T cell receptor beta chains follows, all from one sample in a study of blood T cell repertoires in COVID-19. Libraries were prepared by immunoSEQ multiplex PCR; TCRdb keeps only in-frame clonotypes and omits some of them. The table records around 100,000 clones, over 80% of them present only once. Sequencing was done on a sample of peripheral blood. The receptors shown here come from a woman between 45 and 60 years old with acute or convalescent COVID-19. Both conserved end residues are part of each CDR3. The D gene is left open where the match is weak. Rows may omit the clone size; those that give it use once, few, many or a size class.

TRBJ1-5 | . | . | TRBV2 | TGTGCCAGCAGTGAATGGGGGCGGCAGATGAATCAGCCCCAGCATTTT | CASSEWGRQMNQPQHF
TRBJ2-7 | few | TRBD1 | TRBV6-5 | TGTGCCAGCAGTTATGTACAGGGGGCCTCCTACGAGCAGTACTTC | CASSYVQGASYEQYF
TRBJ1-1 | . | . | TRBV19 | TGTGCCAGTAGGCAGGGGACGGCACAATATTTCTTT | CASRQGTAQYFF
TRBJ2-7 | . | . | TRBV28 | TGTGCCAGCAGTTTAACTAGAAACGGCGACGAGCAGTACTTC | CASSLTRNGDEQYF
TRBJ2-4 | . | TRBD1 | TRBV29-1 | TGCAGCGTCGGGTCGGGGACAGCGCCCCGAAACATTCAGTACTTC | CSVGSGTAPRNIQYF
TRBJ2-7 | once | . | TRBV3-1/TRBV3-2 | TGTGCCAGCAGCCAAGATGTAAGTTGGAGCAGCTACGAGCAGTACTTC | CASSQDVSWSSYEQYF
TRBJ1-1 | . | . | TRBV28 | TGTGCCAGCAGTTTTCTGACTGAAGCTTTCTTT | CASSFLTEAFF
TRBJ1-6 | . | TRBD1 | TRBV2 | TGTGCCAGCAGGGGTCGACAGGGGAATTCACCCCTCCACTTT | CASRGRQGNSPLHF
TRBJ2-7 | . | . | TRBV7-2 | TGTGCCAGCAGCTTAGGGCCGCAATCCTACGAGCAGTACTTC | CASSLGPQSYEQYF
TRBJ2-7 | . | TRBD1 | TRBV3-1/TRBV3-2 | TGTGCCAGCAGCCCCCTACCGGGACAGTTCTACGAGCAGTACTTC | CASSPLPGQFYEQYF
TRBJ2-3 | . | TRBD2 | TRBV6-1 | TGTGCCAGCAGTGAGGGGGGGATAATCCGTGACTTGACAGATACGCAGTATTTT | CASSEGGIIRDLTDTQYF
TRBJ2-7 | once | TRBD1 | TRBV5-1 | TGCGCCAGCAGCACAGGGACAGGAGAGGAGCAGTACTTC | CASSTGTGEEQYF
TRBJ2-7 | . | TRBD1 | TRBV28 | TGTGCCAGCAGTTCCCTTGGGACAGCCGAGCAGTACTTC | CASSSLGTAEQYF
TRBJ2-5 | . | . | TRBV19 | TGTGCCAGTAGTCCGGAGGGGAGTTTGATGGAGACCCAGTACTTC | CASSPEGSLMETQYF
TRBJ1-1 | . | . | TRBV19 | TGTGCCAGTAGTATGGCAGGGGCCTCCACTGAAGCTTTCTTT | CASSMAGASTEAFF
TRBJ2-1 | . | TRBD2 | TRBV19 | TGTGCCAGTAGTTTGGGAGGGTTTACCTACAATGAGCAGTTCTTC | CASSLGGFTYNEQFF
TRBJ1-3 | . | . | TRBV18 | TGTGCCAGCTCACCGACAGGAGAGACTTATGGAGGAAACACCATATATTTT | CASSPTGETYGGNTIYF
TRBJ2-7 | . | . | TRBV2 | TGTGCCAGCAGTGTGGGAGCCTACTACGAGCAGTACTTC | CASSVGAYYEQYF
TRBJ1-4 | . | TRBD1 | TRBV6-5 | TGTGCCAGCAGGAGTACAGGGGAAGAAAAACTGTTTTTT | CASRSTGEEKLFF
TRBJ2-2 | . | TRBD2 | TRBV24-1 | TGTGCCACCAGTGAACCCGGACTAGGCGGTAACACCGGGGAGCTGTTTTTT | CATSEPGLGGNTGELFF
TRBJ1-1 | few | . | TRBV6-5 | TGTGCCAGCAGTTACAGCACAGGGATGAACACTGAAGCTTTCTTT | CASSYSTGMNTEAFF
TRBJ1-2 | few | . | TRBV3-1/TRBV3-2 | TGTGCCAGCAGCCAAGGAGGGAACTATGGCTACACCTTC | CASSQGGNYGYTF
TRBJ2-1 | . | TRBD2 | TRBV6-5 | TGTGCCAGCAGCTACGGGACTAGCGGGAGGAGTGAGCAGTTCTTC | CASSYGTSGRSEQFF
TRBJ1-2 | . | TRBD1 | TRBV19 | TGTGCCAGTAGAATGGGACAGGACTTTGGCTACACCTTC | CASRMGQDFGYTF
TRBJ1-2 | . | . | TRBV28 | TGTGCCAGCAGTTTGCCCCTAAGGGCTCCAACGGGGGGCTACACCTTC | CASSLPLRAPTGGYTF
TRBJ2-5 | . | TRBD2 | TRBV7-9 | TGTGCCAGCAGCTTAATGGCTAGCGGCCAAGAGACCCAGTACTTC | CASSLMASGQETQYF
TRBJ2-1 | . | . | TRBV4-1 | TGCGCCAGCAGCCAAGTTGAACAGCCTGGCGATGAGCAGTTCTTC | CASSQVEQPGDEQFF
TRBJ2-7 | once | TRBD1 | TRBV7-9 | TGTGCCAGCAGCTCTCGAACCGGGACAGGGGCCTACGAGCAGTACTTC | CASSSRTGTGAYEQYF
TRBJ2-7 | . | . | TRBV6-4 | TGTGCCAGCAGGGCCCTGAGGGAGAACGCGGACGAGCAGTACTTC | CASRALRENADEQYF
TRBJ2-2 | . | . | TRBV28 | TGTGCCAGCCTACAGGGTAGCGCCGGGGAGCTGTTTTTT | CASLQGSAGELFF
TRBJ1-1 | . | . | TRBV7-2 | TGTGCCAGCAGCTGGCCGGGTCCAGGGACTGAAGCTTTCTTT | CASSWPGPGTEAFF
TRBJ2-7 | once | . | TRBV28 | TGTGCCAGCAGCCTGGTCGGTCTCTCCTACGAGCAGTACTTC | CASSLVGLSYEQYF
TRBJ1-1 | . | . | TRBV6-5 | TGTGCCAGCAGTCCGGAAACAGATCCTAACACTGAAGCTTTCTTT | CASSPETDPNTEAFF
TRBJ1-1 | . | . | TRBV7-9 | TGTGCCAGCAGCTTACAGGGTTTGGCTGAAGCTTTCTTT | CASSLQGLAEAFF
TRBJ2-7 | few | . | TRBV19 | TGTGCCAGTAGTATTGGGGGCTGGGCACACGAGCAGTACTTC | CASSIGGWAHEQYF
TRBJ1-5 | . | . | TRBV21-1 | TGTGCCAGCAGCAGCCGACAGGGGGCCCAGCCCCAGCATTTT | CASSSRQGAQPQHF
TRBJ1-1 | once | . | TRBV7-9 | TGTGCCAGCAGCTTAGATGCAGGGGTAGGAGCTTTCTTT | CASSLDAGVGAFF
TRBJ1-4 | . | TRBD1 | TRBV5-3 | TGTGCCAGAAGAAACCGGGACAGGGGGCGGGCTACAACGGAAAAACTGTTTTTT | CARRNRDRGRATTEKLFF
TRBJ2-5 | . | . | TRBV11-2 | TGTGCCAGCAGCCGGGACTCTTACCAAGAGACCCAGTACTTC | CASSRDSYQETQYF
TRBJ1-6 | few | . | TRBV10-3 | TGTGCCATCAGGGACAGCCCTGATAATTCACCCCTCCACTTT | CAIRDSPDNSPLHF
TRBJ2-5 | . | TRBD2 | TRBV7-8 | TGTGCCAGCAGCCAAGGTCGGGGACTAGCGGGGGGCTCCTACATGGAGACCCAGTACTTC | CASSQGRGLAGGSYMETQYF
TRBJ1-1 | . | . | TRBV3-1/TRBV3-2 | TGTGCCAGCAGCCAATCCCAGGGAGAAGCTTTCTTT | CASSQSQGEAFF
TRBJ1-1 | . | . | TRBV28 | TGTGCCAGCAGTTTAGGGGAGGGGGCTGAAGCTTTCTTT | CASSLGEGAEAFF
TRBJ1-5 | . | TRBD1 | TRBV6-5 | TGTGCCAGCAGTTACCGACAGGGGCCTAATCAGCCCCAGCATTTT | CASSYRQGPNQPQHF
TRBJ1-2 | . | . | TRBV28 | TGTGCCAGCAGTTTATGGGGCAACTATGGCTACACCTTC | CASSLWGNYGYTF
TRBJ2-2 | . | . | TRBV7-3 | TGTGCCAGCAGCTTCGGACCCCTTTTAAGGGGCGGGGAGCTGTTTTTT | CASSFGPLLRGGELFF
TRBJ2-5 | . | . | TRBV18 | TGTGCCAGCTCACCACCCGGGGTGGAGACCCAGTACTTC | CASSPPGVETQYF
TRBJ1-2 | . | TRBD1 | TRBV2 | TGTGCCAGCAGTGAATACGGGGACAGGGAATATGGCTACACCTTC | CASSEYGDREYGYTF
TRBJ1-4 | once | TRBD1 | TRBV18 | TGTGCCAGCTCACCAAGCGGACAGGGAGGTGAAAAACTGTTTTTT | CASSPSGQGGEKLFF
TRBJ1-1 | . | . | TRBV5-1 | TGCGCCAGCAGCGGAGGGACGGTGAGTACTGAAGCTTTCTTT | CASSGGTVSTEAFF
TRBJ1-2 | . | . | TRBV5-5 | TGTGCCAGCAGCCTCGGAGGGCCCACCATCGGCTACACCTTC | CASSLGGPTIGYTF